This T cell receptor beta chain was recorded in a study of beta chain features in type 1 diabetes. Study in general: Healthy donors and patients showed comparable age, gender and cell yields. Study results and limitations: In every one of the four CD4+ subsets, TCRB CDR3s were moderately but significantly shorter in Type 1 diabetes patients. In comparison with healthy donors, patients had naive, central memory and Treg TCRB repertoires that appeared more similar. Here, the possible influence of HLA type (on TCRB rearrangement) remained unresolved.

This clone was observed a few times. Its antigen is not known. It was via CD45RO/CCR7/CD25/CD127/CD95/CD27 that CD4+ naive, central memory, regulatory and stem cell-like memory cells were sorted. The entirety of the isolated RNA underwent reverse transcription, so expressed TCRB transcripts were sequenced. Profiling relied on immunoSEQ multiplex PCR, and the TCRdb table lists in-frame clones only, not all of them. This table holds some 330,000 clones, 10% to 15% found once. Germline loops: CDR1 LGHNA, CDR2 YSLEER. The CDR3 has 13 amino acids. V lost 3 bases and J lost 6; bases outside the gene matches: 4.

The source material was naive CD4+ T cells from blood. The receptor was derived from a woman aged 18-29 years with type 1 diabetes. The chain carries TRBV4-3 and TRBJ2-7, with TRBD1 identical over 8 bases. CDR3 amino acids: CASSQRQGAEQYF. The CDR3 region has the DNA TGCGCCAGCAGCCAGCGGCAGGGGGCCGAGCAGTACTTC.